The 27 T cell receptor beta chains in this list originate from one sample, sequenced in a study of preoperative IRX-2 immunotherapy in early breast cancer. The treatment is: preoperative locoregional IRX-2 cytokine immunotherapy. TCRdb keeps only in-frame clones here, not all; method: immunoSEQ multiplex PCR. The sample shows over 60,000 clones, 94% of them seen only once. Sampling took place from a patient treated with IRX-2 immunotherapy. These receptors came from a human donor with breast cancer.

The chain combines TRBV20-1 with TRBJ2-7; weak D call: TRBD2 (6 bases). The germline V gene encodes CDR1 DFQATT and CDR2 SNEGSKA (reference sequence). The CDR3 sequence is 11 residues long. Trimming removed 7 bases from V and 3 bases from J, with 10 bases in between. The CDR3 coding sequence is TGCAGTGGCGGGGAATACTACGAGCAGTACTTC. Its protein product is CSGGEYYEQYF.

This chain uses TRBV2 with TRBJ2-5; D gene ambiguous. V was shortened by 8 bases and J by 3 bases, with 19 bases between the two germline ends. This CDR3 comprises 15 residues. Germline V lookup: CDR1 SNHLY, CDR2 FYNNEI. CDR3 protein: CASLPRRLVEETQYF. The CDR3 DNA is TGTGCCAGCCTCCCCCGGCGGCTAGTTGAAGAGACCCAGTACTTC.

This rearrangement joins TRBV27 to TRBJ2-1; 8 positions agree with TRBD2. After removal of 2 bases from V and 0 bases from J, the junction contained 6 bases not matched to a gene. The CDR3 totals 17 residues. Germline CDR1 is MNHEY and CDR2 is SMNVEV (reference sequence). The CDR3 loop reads CASSLMFGTSSYNEQFF. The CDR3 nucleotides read TGTGCCAGCAGTTTAATGTTCGGGACTAGCTCCTACAATGAGCAGTTCTTC.

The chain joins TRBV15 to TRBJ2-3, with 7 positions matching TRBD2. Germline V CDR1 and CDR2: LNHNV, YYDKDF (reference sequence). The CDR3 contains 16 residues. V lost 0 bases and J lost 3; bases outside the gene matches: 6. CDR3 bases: TGTGCCACCAGCAGAGATGGGCGGGGAGGGACAGATACGCAGTATTTT. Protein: CATSRDGRGGTDTQYF.

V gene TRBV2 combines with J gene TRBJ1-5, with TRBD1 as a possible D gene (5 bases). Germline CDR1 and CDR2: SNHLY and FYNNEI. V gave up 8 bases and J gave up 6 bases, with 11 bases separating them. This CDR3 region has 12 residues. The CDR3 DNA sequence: TGTGCCAGCTCCGAAGGGGCTCAGCCCCAGCATTTT. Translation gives CASSEGAQPQHF.

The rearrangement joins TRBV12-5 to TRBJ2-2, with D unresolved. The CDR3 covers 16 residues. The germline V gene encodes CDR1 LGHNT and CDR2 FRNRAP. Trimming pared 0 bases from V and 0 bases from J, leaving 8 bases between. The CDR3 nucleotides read TGTGCTAGTGGTTTGGTACGCACAGCGAACACCGGGGAGCTGTTTTTT. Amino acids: CASGLVRTANTGELFF.

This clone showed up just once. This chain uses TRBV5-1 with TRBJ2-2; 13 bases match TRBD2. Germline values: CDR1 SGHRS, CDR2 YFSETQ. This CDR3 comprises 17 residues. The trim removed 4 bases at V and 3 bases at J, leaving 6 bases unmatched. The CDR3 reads CASSPGLAGDYTGELFF. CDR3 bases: TGCGCCAGCAGCCCCGGACTAGCGGGGGACTACACCGGGGAGCTGTTTTTT. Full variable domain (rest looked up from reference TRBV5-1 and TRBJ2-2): KAGVTQTPRYLIKTRGQQVTLSCSPISGHRSVSWYQQTPGQGLQFLFEYFSETQRNKGNFPGRFSGRQFSNSRSEMNVSTLELGDSALYLCASSPGLAGDYTGELFFGEGSRLTVL.

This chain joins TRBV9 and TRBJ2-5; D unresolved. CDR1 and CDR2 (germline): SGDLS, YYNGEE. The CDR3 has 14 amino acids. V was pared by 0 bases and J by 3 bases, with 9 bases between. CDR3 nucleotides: TGTGCCAGCAGCGTAGGGTCCGGCGAAGAGACCCAGTACTTC. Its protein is CASSVGSGEETQYF.

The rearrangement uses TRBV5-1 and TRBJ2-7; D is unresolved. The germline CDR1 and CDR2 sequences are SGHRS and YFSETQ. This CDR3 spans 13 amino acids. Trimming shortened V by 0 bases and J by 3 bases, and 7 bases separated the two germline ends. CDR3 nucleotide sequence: TGCGCCAGCAGCTTGGGGCAGCTCTACGAGCAGTACTTC. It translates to CASSLGQLYEQYF. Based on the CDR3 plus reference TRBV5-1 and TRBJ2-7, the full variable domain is KAGVTQTPRYLIKTRGQQVTLSCSPISGHRSVSWYQQTPGQGLQFLFEYFSETQRNKGNFPGRFSGRQFSNSRSEMNVSTLELGDSALYLCASSLGQLYEQYFGPGTRLTVT.

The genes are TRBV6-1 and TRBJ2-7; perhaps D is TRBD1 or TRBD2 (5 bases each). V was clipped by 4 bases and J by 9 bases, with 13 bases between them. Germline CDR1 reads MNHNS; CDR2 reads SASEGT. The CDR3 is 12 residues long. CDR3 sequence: CASSALGTGQYF. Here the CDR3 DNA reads TGTGCCAGCAGTGCCCTAGGGACCGGGCAGTACTTC.

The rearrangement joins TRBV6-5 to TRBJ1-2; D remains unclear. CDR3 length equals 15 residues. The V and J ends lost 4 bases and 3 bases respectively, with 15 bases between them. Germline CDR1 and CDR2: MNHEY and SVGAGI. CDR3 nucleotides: TGTGCCAGCAGTTCCCCCGGACGCCAAGACTATGGCTACACCTTC. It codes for CASSSPGRQDYGYTF.

Here the CDR3 reads CATSIPRDTQYF. As DNA, the CDR3 is TGTGCCACCAGCATCCCCCGGGATACGCAGTATTTT. The V and J genes are TRBV15 and TRBJ2-3, with D unclear. This CDR3 region has 12 residues. The V gene's germline CDR1 is LNHNV and CDR2 YYDKDF (reference sequence). V shed 4 bases and J shed 6 bases, with 8 bases lying between them. Variable domain in full (rest from reference TRBV15 and TRBJ2-3): DAMVIQNPRYQVTQFGKPVTLSCSQTLNHNVMYWYQQKSSQAPKLLFHYYDKDFNNEADTPDNFQSRRPNTSFCFLDIRSPGLGDTAMYLCATSIPRDTQYFGPGTRLTVL.

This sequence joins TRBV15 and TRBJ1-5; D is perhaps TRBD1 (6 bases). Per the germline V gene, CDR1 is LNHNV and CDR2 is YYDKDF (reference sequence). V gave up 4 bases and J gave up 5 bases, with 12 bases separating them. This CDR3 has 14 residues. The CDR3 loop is CATSKDRSDQPQHF. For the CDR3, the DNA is TGTGCCACCAGCAAAGACAGGTCTGATCAGCCCCAGCATTTT.

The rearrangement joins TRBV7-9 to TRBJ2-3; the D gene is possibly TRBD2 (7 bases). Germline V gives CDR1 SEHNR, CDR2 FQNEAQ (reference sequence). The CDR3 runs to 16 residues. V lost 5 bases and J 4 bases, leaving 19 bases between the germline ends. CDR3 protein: CASSPVRGGLSDTQYF. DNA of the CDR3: TGTGCCAGCAGCCCTGTAAGGGGGGGGCTGTCAGATACGCAGTATTTT.

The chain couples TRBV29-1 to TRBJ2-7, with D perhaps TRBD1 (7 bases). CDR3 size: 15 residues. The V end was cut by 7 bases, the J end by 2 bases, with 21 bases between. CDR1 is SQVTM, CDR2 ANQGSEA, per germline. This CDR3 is CSEQTGEVYPYEQYF. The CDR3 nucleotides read TGCAGCGAACAAACAGGGGAGGTGTATCCCTACGAGCAGTACTTC.

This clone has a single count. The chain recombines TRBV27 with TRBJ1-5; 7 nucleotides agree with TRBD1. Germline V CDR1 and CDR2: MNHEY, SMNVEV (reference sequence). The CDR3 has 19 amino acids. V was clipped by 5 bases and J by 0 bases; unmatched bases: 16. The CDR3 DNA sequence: TGTGCCAGCAGTAACCCGTTGACAGGGCTTCCATATAGCAATCAGCCCCAGCATTTT. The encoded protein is CASSNPLTGLPYSNQPQHF.

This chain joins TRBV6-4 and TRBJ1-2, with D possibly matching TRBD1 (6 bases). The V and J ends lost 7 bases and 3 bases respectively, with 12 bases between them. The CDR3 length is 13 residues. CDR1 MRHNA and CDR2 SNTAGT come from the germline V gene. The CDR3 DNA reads TGTGCCAGCACGGACAGTGGGGACTATGGCTACACCTTC. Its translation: CASTDSGDYGYTF.

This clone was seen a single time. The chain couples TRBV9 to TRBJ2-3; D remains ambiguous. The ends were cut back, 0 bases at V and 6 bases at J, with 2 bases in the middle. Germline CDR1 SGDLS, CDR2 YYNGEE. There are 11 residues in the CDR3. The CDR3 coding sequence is TGTGCCAGCAGCGTAGGTGATACGCAGTATTTT. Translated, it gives CASSVGDTQYF.

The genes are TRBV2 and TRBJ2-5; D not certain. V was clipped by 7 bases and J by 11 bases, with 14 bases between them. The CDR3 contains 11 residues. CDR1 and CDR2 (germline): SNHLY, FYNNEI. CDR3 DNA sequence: TGTGCCAGCAATCCCGGCCTGAAGCAGTACTTC. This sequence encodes CASNPGLKQYF.

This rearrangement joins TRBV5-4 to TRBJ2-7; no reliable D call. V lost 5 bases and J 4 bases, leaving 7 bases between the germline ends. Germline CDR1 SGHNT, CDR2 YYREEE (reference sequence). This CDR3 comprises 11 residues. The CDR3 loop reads CASSSGYEQYF. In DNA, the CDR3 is TGTGCCAGCAGTTCTGGATACGAGCAGTACTTC. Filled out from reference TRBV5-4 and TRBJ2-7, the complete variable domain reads ETGVTQSPTHLIKTRGQQVTLRCSSQSGHNTVSWYQQALGQGPQFIFQYYREEENGRGNFPPRFSGLQFPNYSSELNVNALELDDSALYLCASSSGYEQYFGPGTRLTVT.

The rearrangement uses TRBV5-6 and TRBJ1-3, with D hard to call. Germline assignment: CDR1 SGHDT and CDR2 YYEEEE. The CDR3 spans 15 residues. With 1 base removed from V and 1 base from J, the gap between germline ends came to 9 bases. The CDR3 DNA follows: TGTGCCAGCAGCTTGTTAGCAGTTTCTGGAAACACCATATATTTT. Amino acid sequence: CASSLLAVSGNTIYF.

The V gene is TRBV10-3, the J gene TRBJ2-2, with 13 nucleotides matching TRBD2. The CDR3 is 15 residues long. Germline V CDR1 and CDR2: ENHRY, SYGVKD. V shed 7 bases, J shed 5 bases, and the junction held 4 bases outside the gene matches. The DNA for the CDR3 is TGTGCCATCAACCGACTAGCGGGAGGAACCGGGGAGCTGTTTTTT. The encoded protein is CAINRLAGGTGELFF.

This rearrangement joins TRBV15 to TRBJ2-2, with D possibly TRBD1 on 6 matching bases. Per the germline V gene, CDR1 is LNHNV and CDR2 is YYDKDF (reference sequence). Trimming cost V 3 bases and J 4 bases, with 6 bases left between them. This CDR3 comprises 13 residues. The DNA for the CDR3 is TGTGCCACCAGCAGCAGGGGCACCGGGGAGCTGTTTTTT. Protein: CATSSRGTGELFF. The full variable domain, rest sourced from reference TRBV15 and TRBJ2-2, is DAMVIQNPRYQVTQFGKPVTLSCSQTLNHNVMYWYQQKSSQAPKLLFHYYDKDFNNEADTPDNFQSRRPNTSFCFLDIRSPGLGDTAMYLCATSSRGTGELFFGEGSRLTVL.

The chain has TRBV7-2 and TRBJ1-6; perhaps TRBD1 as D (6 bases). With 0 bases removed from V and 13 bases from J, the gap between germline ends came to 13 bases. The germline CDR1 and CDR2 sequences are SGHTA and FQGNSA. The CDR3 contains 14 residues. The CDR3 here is CASSLAQSGEPLHF. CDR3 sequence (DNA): TGTGCCAGCAGCTTAGCGCAGTCAGGGGAGCCCCTCCACTTT.

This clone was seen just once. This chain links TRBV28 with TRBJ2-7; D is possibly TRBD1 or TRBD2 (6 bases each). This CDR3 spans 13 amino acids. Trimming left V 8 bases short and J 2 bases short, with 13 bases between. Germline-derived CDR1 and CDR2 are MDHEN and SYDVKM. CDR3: CASGSGEAYEQYF. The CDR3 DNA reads TGTGCCAGCGGCTCAGGGGAGGCCTACGAGCAGTACTTC.

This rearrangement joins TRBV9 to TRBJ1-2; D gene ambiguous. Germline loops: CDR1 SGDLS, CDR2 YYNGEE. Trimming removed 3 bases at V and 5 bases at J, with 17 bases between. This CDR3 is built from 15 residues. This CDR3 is CASSGYATTGYGYTF. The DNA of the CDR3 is TGTGCCAGCAGCGGATACGCCACTACGGGGTATGGCTACACCTTC.

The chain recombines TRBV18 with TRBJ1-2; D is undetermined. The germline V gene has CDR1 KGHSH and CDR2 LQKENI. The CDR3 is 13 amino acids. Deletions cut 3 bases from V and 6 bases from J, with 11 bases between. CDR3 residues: CASSPSGFHGYTF. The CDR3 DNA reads TGTGCCAGCTCACCTTCAGGATTTCATGGCTACACCTTC.